This T cell receptor (beta chain) was retrieved from a study of CD8 T cells in ankylosing spondylitis. Points from the study as a whole: Several of the motif variants were reported before in synovial fluid and blood from reactive arthritis. The authors reported significant enrichment of disease-linked clones in matched ankylosing spondylitis synovial fluid. Disease-linked clones were CD8+ and relatively rare in peripheral blood. Characteristic, it appeared, of ankylosing spondylitis blood was a TCR beta motif of eight highly homologous variants.

Germline V lookup: CDR1 SGDLS, CDR2 YYNGEE. Losses at the gene ends were 0 bases for V and 4 bases for J; bases not matched to a gene: 8. The CDR3 length is 17 residues. Construction of TCR beta libraries was performed using quantitative 5'-RACE with molecular barcodes. Via MiXCR, TCRdb re-called the 5' RACE reads, giving one row per CDR3 protein. This sample carries roughly 700,000 distinct CDR3 sequences, 19% of them seen once, and the ten largest clones take roughly a fifth. On this clonotype itself: What it binds is not known.

The V gene is TRBV9, the J gene TRBJ2-2; TRBD2 matches at 8 bases. The sequenced material came from blood, either unsorted or a sorted T cell fraction (not recorded which). The clonotype comes from a male donor with ankylosing spondylitis. DNA for the CDR3: TGTGCCAGCAGCGTAGCTTCAGCGGGGGTCCTCACCGGGGAGCTGTTTTTT. This gives the protein CASSVASAGVLTGELFF. The whole variable domain, remainder taken from reference TRBV9 and TRBJ2-2, is DSGVTQTPKHLITATGQRVTLRCSPRSGDLSVYWYQQSLDQGLQFLIQYYNGEERAKGNILERFSAQQFPDLHSELNLSSLELGDSALYFCASSVASAGVLTGELFFGEGSRLTVL.